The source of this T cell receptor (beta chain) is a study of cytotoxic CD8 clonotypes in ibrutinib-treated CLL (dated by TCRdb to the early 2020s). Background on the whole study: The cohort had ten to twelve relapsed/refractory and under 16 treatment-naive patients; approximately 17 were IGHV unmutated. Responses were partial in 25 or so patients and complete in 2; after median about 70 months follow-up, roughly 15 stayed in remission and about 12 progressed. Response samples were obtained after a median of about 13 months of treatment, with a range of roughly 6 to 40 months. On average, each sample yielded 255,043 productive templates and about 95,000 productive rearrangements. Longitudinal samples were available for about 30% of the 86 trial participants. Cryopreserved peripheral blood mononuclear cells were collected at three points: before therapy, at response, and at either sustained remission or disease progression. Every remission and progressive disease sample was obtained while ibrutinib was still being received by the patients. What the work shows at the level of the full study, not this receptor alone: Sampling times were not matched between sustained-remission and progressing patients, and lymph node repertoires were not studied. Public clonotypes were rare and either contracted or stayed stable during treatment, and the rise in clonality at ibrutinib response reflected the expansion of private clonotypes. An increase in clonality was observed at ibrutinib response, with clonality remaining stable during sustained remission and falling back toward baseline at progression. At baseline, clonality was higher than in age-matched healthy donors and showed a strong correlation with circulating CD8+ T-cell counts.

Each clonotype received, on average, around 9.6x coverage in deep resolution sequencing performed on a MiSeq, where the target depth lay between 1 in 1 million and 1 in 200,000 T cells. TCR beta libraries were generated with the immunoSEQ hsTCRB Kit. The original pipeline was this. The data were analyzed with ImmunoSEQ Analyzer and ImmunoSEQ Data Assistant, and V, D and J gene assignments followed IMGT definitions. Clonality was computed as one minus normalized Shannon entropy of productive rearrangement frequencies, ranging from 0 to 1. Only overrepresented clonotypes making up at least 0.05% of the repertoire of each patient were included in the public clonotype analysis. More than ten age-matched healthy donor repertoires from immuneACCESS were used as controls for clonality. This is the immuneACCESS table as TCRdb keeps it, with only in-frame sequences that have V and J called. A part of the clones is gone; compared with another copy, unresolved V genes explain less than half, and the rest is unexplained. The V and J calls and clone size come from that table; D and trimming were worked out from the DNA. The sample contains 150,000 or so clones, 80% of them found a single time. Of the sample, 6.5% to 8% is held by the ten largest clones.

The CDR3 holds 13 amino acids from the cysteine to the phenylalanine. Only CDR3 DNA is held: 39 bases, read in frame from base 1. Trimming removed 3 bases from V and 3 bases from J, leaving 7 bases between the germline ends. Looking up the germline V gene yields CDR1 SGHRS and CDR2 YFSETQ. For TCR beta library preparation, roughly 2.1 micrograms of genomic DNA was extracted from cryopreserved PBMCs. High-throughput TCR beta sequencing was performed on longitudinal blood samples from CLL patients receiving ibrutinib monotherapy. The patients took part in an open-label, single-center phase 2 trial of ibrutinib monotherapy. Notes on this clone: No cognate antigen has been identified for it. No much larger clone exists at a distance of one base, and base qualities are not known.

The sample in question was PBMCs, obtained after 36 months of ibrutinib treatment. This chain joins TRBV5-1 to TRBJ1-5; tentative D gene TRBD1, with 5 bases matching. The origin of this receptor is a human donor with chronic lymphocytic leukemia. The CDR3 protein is CASSSGINQPQHF. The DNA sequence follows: TGCGCCAGCAGCTCAGGGATCAATCAGCCCCAGCATTTT.